One sample yielded the 2 T cell receptor beta chains listed below, sequenced in a study of cytomegalovirus exposure and HLA in healthy donors (dated by TCRdb to 2015 to 2018). Preparation of the library involved the immunoSEQ multiplex PCR assay. For the multiplex PCR, a mixture combining 60 forward primers for TCR Vbeta segments and 13 reverse primers for TCR Jbeta segments was used. Sourced from immuneACCESS, this table was stored by TCRdb with only in-frame sequences that have V and J called. A share of the clones is absent; for the studies checked, an unresolved V gene accounts for under half, and the remainder has no known explanation. This sample comprises fewer than 300,000 clones, about nine tenths of them detected only once. The top ten clones comprise less than 4% of the sample. The sequenced material came from PBMCs. The source of these receptors is a middle-aged man in good health and CMV-seropositive.

V is TRBV7-9 and J is TRBJ2-1, with D possibly being TRBD2 (6 bases). The CDR3 runs 14 residues. Per germline, CDR1 SEHNR and CDR2 FQNEAQ (reference sequence). V was pared by 2 bases and J by 6 bases, with 11 bases between. CDR3 nucleotide sequence: TGTGCCAGCAGCTTAATGGCGGGACCCAATGAGCAGTTCTTC. Translating gives CASSLMAGPNEQFF.

The chain is built from TRBV5-5 and TRBJ2-7; D not certain. The CDR3 has 11 amino acids. Germline loops: CDR1 SGHKS, CDR2 YYEKEE (reference sequence). Trimming cost V 5 bases and J 3 bases, with 6 bases left between them. CDR3 nucleotide sequence: TGTGCCAGCAGTCCCTTCTACGAGCAGTACTTC. It codes for CASSPFYEQYF.